This T cell receptor (beta chain) stems from a study of cytomegalovirus exposure and HLA in healthy donors (dated by TCRdb to about 2017). Background for the entire study: An earlier analysis of roughly 610 of the donors reported 276 Gb of sequence data and about 120 million unique TCR beta sequences obtained from around 170 million T cells. The later analysis used no new phenotypic data to find candidate immune exposures, relying instead on TCR beta sequences and their occurrence across donors. In addition to the first cohort of around 670 subjects, a separate validation cohort of under 150 different subjects was used. The aim of the study was to test whether cataloging public T cell receptors could identify signatures of past pathogen exposure. Among the roughly 390 genotyped donors, about 85% belonged to the genetic ancestry cluster associated with self-reported Caucasian donors. A later genetic analysis took genome-wide SNP genotypes for about 55% of the roughly 700 donors and used that subset as a discovery cohort. Because of strong linkage in the cohort, five DR-DQ haplotypes were treated as single units for association and clustering. Every repertoire in the discovery cohort had been generated on one and the same sequencing platform. The study combined high-throughput TCR immunosequencing, statistical association of individual TCRs with disease status, and machine learning to predict cytomegalovirus infection status. On average, 235,054 unique TCR beta nucleotide sequences were sequenced per donor among a few hundred genotyped donors of the cohort, with 15% to 20% of those sequences being non-productive. A later analysis re-examined previously published TCR beta repertoires from 610 or so donors and added high-resolution HLA genotyping to investigate patterns of TCR occurrence. The number of donors typed differed by locus, with about 629-630 for A, B, C, DRB1 and DQB1, approximately 500 for DQA1, nearly 610 for DPA1, and some 440 for DPB1. Both class I and class II loci were covered by HLA typing, at four-digit resolution. Donor age, sex, ethnicity and CMV serostatus were compiled alongside the repertoire data. In an earlier analysis of 500 to 650 of the donors, high-throughput TCR beta sequencing was used to judge whether each TCR beta V gene segment behaved as functional or pseudogenic. Using immunosequencing, the study profiled T cell repertoires from about 650 subjects and related those repertoires to cytomegalovirus serostatus. Approximately 300 gigabases of sequencing data and around 80 million unique TCR sequences made up an early release that covered 500 to 700 HLA-typed donors.

This clone was recorded only once. It lacks a known antigen. There are no base qualities to consult, and no much larger clone falls within one base. CDR1 and CDR2 are drawn from the germline V gene: MNHNS, SASEGT. The CDR3, cysteine through phenylalanine, is 15 amino acids long. Solely the CDR3 DNA is kept, with 45 bases framed from the first base. Trimming costs V 2 bases and J 4 bases, and their ends lie 12 bases apart. The library came from the immunoSEQ multiplex PCR assay. For the multiplex PCR, a mixture combining 60 forward primers for TCR Vbeta segments and 13 reverse primers for TCR Jbeta segments was used. The CDR3 region of rearranged TCR beta genes was amplified from genomic DNA by a multiplex PCR assay. The Illumina HiSeq System was used to sequence the amplified TCR beta libraries as 87-base-pair reads. In the source study's methods: Across the 600 to 700 repertoires, a later analysis counted approximately 75 million unique TCR beta chains, 9 million to 14 million of which were shared by at least two donors. A nearest-neighbor algorithm error-corrected the raw reads and collapsed the reads into unique sequences, merging closely related sequences to remove PCR and sequencing errors. V, D and J gene segments were assigned by aligning CDR3 sequences to IMGT reference sequences. For a sequence to be retained, a match of at least six nucleotides was required to both a V gene segment and a J gene segment. A rearrangement was called productive if the CDR3 had no stop codons and remained in frame with V and J, and every other rearrangement was called non-productive. CDR3 was defined by IMGT convention, running from the second conserved V-encoded cysteine to the conserved J-encoded phenylalanine. The earlier analysis of approximately 500 of the donors excluded sequences that lacked an unambiguous match to a single V gene segment. An earlier analysis of a few hundred of the donors called V segments functional above 56.7% productive rearrangements and segregating when the between-donor standard deviation exceeded 5%. A statistical classification framework was developed to diagnose cytomegalovirus status using the catalog of TCR beta chain sequences. V and J gene assignment, in a later analysis, came from comparing TCR nucleotide sequences with IMGT/GENE-DB human TR gene sequences. Using the TCRdist pipeline, a later analysis assigned CDR3 sequences along with most-parsimonious VDJ recombination scenarios. A later analysis defined each TCR beta chain by its CDR3 amino acid sequence plus V-gene family, and excluded reads lacking a unique V-gene family. As a way to deal with suspected cross-contamination and a sequencing artifact, a later analysis dropped roughly 620 nucleotide sequences that were highly shared and had low generation probability. In a later analysis, a clonal expansion index for each public chain was calculated from normalized within-repertoire ranks of inferred template counts. Generation probabilities in a later analysis came from a VDJ recombination model fitted to out-of-frame rearrangements, and those results were checked against IGoR. A later analysis scored TCR-TCR, TCR-HLA and TCR-CMV co-occurrence with hypergeometric tests, applying a repertoire-size bias correction to TCR pairs. A later analysis estimated false discovery rates by permuting HLA or CMV assignments 20 times. A later analysis grouped co-occurring TCRs with DBSCAN, adding TCRdist sequence similarity when clustering within HLA-allele-positive subsets. Co-occurrence clustering excluded repertoires with fewer than 30,000 or more than 120,000 public chains, plus five with anomalous nucleotide sharing. The clones in this table, taken by TCRdb from immuneACCESS, are in-frame only. Not every clone is retained; where verified, under half of the shortfall comes from an unresolved V gene, and the cause of the rest is unknown. That table supplies the V and J calls and clone size; D and trimming were determined from the DNA. The sample has roughly 160,000 clones on record, 70% to 80% of them singletons. The top ten constitute roughly 2% of the sample.

General findings and caveats noted by the study authors: A later analysis associated around 16,000 TCR beta sequences with specific HLA alleles at a false discovery rate of 0.05. Because HLA typing was missing for some donors at each locus, association tests included only the typed subset. Compared with equally common non-associated chains, HLA-associated TCR beta chains in a later analysis were more clonally expanded and had lower generation probabilities. Linkage disequilibrium might explain the correlated functional status among segregating V segments, but an unknown experimental factor could not be ruled out. In a later genetic analysis, fewer N-insertions in productive TCRs were reported among donors in an Asian-associated ancestry cluster than the roughly 700-donor mean. A further reported finding was that TCR beta sequences accurately predicted the HLA-A and HLA-B alleles for most subjects in the first cohort. A later analysis found that TCR association rates varied across HLA loci, with DRB1 alleles showing the most associated TCRs and HLA-C alleles the fewest. A total of 164 TCR beta chains were listed by the study as associated with cytomegalovirus. The only immune exposure information available for the cohort was CMV serostatus. A few of the identified cytomegalovirus-associated TCR beta chains were confirmed in vitro to be specific for cytomegalovirus antigens. Because counts were too low, some 16 rarely observed V segments, including chromosome 9 orphons, were excluded from the earlier analysis of 587 of the donors. A cluster of highly shared sequence variants was judged likely to represent a technical artifact of the sequencing pipeline. In a later analysis, several top co-occurrence clusters were reported to appear linked to parvovirus B19, influenza, CMV and Epstein-Barr virus. This cohort had only TCR beta chains sequenced, and the lack of alpha or paired-chain data limited which features could be detected. While some public TCRs were present in many individuals, most TCR sequences turned up only very rarely across donors. A later genetic analysis associated a missense DCLRE1C variant with V-gene and J-gene trimming of TCR beta chains, and an independent cohort replicated the association. The classifier was reported to diagnose cytomegalovirus status with high specificity and sensitivity in both the original cohort and the validation cohort. According to the authors, the approach could potentially be generalized to other disease states and immunological phenotypes. Broadly in line with IMGT annotations, most TCR beta V segments showed up in productive rearrangements about 87% or about 30% of the time in an earlier analysis of 450 to 750 of the donors. In a later analysis, most CMV-associated TCR beta chains were found to appear HLA-restricted, with HLA associations seemingly driven largely by CMV exposure. Roughly uniform sequencing depth across donors was assumed in presence/absence analyses, although this assumption may not hold. Strong co-occurrence of HLA alleles, especially DR and DQ, made assigning TCR associations to individual alleles difficult. Because the 87-base-pair reads could not distinguish some IMGT-functional V segments, including TRBV6-2 and TRBV6-3, those segments were excluded.

The cohort was made up of 666 healthy bone marrow donors. All cohort members were sampled while nominally healthy, although unrecorded immune exposures were likely present. The donor was CMV seronegative and was included in the group of a few hundred seronegative cohort members. A peripheral blood sample was provided by each donor, and peripheral blood mononuclear cells were used for TCR beta sequencing. Genomic DNA extraction from the blood cell samples was performed with the Qiagen DNeasy Blood Extraction Kit. This chain joins TRBV6-1 to TRBJ1-5; a weak D assignment points to TRBD1 (5 bases agree). The material sequenced was PBMCs. This clonotype originated in a man aged 40-49 years in good health and CMV-seronegative. The CDR3 reads CASSEQGTNNQPQHF. Here is the DNA: TGTGCCAGCAGTGAACAGGGCACAAATAATCAGCCCCAGCATTTT.